This TCR beta chain stems from a study of regulatory T cells in long-lasting Graves disease. CDR3-region Arm-PCR and iRepertoire HTBI primers produced the TCR beta libraries. TCRdb reprocessed the multiplex PCR reads with MiXCR, giving one entry per CDR3 protein. The repertoire holds around 460,000 distinct CDR3 sequences, with 14% as singletons. Time point here: newly diagnosed GD, antithyroid drugs for less than 3 months. Making the TCR library involved RNA that had been extracted from PBMCs. This clonotype was counted between two and nine times. V shed 3 bases and J shed 7 bases, with 15 bases lying between them. The length of the CDR3 is 15 residues. Germline V gene lookup returns CDR1 KGHSH and CDR2 LQKENI. Separately, the same data were catalogued under a study of T cells in Graves' hyperthyroidism and ophthalmopathy. Per that study: The HTBI set primed first-round TCR CDR3 RT-PCR. A 13 V-J signature model discriminated ophthalmopathy versus stable hyperthyroidism.

The clonotype originates from a woman aged 45-65 years with Graves disease. The chain couples TRBV18 to TRBJ1-4; perhaps TRBD1 as D (6 bases). Sequenced here: peripheral blood mononuclear cells (PBMCs), sampled at new diagnosis, from a patient treated with antithyroid drugs. DNA of the CDR3: TGTGCCAGCTCACCTGACGGGGGCTTAGGTGAAAAACTGTTTTTT. It translates to CASSPDGGLGEKLFF.